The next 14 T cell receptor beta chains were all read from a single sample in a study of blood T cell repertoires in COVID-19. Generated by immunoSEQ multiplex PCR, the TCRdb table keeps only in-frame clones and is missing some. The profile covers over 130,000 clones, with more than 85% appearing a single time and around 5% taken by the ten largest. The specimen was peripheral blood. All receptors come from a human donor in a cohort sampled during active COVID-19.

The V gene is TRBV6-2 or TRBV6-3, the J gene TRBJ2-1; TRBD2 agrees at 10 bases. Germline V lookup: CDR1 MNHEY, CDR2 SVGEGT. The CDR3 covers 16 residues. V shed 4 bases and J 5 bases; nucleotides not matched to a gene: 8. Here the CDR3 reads CASSSPGLARDNEQFF. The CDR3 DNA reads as TGTGCCAGCAGTTCCCCGGGACTAGCGCGAGACAATGAGCAGTTCTTC.

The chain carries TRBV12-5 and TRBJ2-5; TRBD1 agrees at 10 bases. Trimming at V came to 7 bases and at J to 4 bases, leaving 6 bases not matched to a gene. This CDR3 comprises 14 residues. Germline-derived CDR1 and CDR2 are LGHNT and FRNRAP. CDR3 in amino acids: CASAPGTGVETQYF. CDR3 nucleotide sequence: TGTGCTAGTGCTCCCGGGACAGGGGTAGAGACCCAGTACTTC.

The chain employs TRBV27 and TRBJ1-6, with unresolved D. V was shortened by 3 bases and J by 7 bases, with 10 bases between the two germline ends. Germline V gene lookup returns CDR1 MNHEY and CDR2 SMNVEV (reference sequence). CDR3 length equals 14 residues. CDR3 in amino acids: CASSLRVGNSPLHF. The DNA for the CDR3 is TGTGCCAGCAGTTTGAGGGTTGGAAATTCACCCCTCCACTTT.

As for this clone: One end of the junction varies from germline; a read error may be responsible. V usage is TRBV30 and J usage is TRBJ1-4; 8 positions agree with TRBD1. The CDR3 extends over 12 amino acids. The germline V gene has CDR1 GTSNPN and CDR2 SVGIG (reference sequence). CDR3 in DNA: TGTGCCGGGAGACAGGGGTGGGAAAAACTGTTTTTT. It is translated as CAGRQGWEKLFF. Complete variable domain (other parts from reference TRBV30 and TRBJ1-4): SQTIHQWPATLVQPVGSPLSLECTVEGTSNPNLYWYRQAAGRGLQLLFYSVGIGQISSEVPQNLSASRPQDRQFILSSKKLLLSDSGFYLCAGRQGWEKLFFGSGTQLSVL.

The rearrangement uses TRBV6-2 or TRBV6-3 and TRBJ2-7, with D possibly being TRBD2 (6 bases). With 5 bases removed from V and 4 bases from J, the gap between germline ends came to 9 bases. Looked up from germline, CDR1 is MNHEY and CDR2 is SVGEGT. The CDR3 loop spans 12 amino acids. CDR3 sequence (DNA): TGTGCCAGCAGTGATCGGGAGTACGAGCAGTACTTC. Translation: CASSDREYEQYF.

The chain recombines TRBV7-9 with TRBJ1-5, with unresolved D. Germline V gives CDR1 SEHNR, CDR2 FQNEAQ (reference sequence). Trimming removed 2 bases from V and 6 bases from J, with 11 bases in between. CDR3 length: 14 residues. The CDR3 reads CASSLNSRSQPQHF. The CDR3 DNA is TGTGCCAGCAGCTTAAACTCCAGGTCTCAGCCCCAGCATTTT.

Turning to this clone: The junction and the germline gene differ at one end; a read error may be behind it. The CDR3 DNA reads as TGTACCAGCAGGTCCCGGGACAGGGGCTTCACAGATACGCAGTATTTT. Protein sequence: CTSRSRDRGFTDTQYF. The chain carries TRBV5-6 and TRBJ2-3, with TRBD1 matching over 10 bases. Germline V gene sequence: CDR1 SGHDT, CDR2 YYEEEE. There are 16 residues in the CDR3. Supplemented by reference TRBV5-6 and TRBJ2-3, the full variable domain reads DAGVTQSPTHLIKTRGQQVTLRCSPKSGHDTVSWYQQALGQGPQFIFQYYEEEERQRGNFPDRFSGHQFPNYSSELNVNALLLGDSALYLCTSRSRDRGFTDTQYFGPGTRLTVL.

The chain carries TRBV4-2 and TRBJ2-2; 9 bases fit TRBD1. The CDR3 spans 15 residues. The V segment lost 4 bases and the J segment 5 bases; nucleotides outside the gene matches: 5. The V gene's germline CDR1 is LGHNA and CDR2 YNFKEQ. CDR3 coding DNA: TGTGCCAGCAGCCGGGGACAGGGTATTACCGGGGAGCTGTTTTTT. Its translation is CASSRGQGITGELFF.

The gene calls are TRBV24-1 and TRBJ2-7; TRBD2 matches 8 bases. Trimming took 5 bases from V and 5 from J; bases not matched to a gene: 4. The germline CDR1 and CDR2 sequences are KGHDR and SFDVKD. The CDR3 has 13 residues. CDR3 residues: CATSASGQNEQYF. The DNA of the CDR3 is TGTGCCACCAGTGCTAGCGGGCAGAACGAGCAGTACTTC.

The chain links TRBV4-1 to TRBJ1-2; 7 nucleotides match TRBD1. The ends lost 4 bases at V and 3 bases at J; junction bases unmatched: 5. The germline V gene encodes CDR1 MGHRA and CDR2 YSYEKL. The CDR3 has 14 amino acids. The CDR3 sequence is CASSPPGQDYGYTF. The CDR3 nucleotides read TGCGCCAGCAGCCCGCCCGGACAGGACTATGGCTACACCTTC.

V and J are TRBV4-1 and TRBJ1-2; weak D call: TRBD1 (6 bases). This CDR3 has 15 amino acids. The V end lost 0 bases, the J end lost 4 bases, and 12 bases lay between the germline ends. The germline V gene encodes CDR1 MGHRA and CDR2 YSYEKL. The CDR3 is CASSQDRGARYGYTF. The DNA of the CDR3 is TGCGCCAGCAGCCAAGATCGGGGGGCTCGCTATGGCTACACCTTC.

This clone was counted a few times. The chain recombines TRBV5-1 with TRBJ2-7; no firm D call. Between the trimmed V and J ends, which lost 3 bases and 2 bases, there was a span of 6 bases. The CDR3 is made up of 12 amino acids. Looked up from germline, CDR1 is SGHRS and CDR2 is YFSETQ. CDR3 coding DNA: TGCGCCAGCAGCTCCCCTCCCTACGAGCAGTACTTC. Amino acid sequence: CASSSPPYEQYF.

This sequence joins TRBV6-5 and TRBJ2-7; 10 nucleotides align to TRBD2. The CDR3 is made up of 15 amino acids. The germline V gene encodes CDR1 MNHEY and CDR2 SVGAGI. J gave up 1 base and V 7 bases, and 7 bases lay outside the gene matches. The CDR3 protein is CASMSGRAGSYEQYF. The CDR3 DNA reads TGTGCCAGCATGAGCGGGAGGGCCGGATCCTACGAGCAGTACTTC.

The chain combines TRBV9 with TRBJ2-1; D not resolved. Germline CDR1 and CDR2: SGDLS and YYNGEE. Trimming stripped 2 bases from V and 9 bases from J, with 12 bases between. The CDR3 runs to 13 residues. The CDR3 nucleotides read TGTGCCAGCAGCGTTACTACCCACGGTGAGCAGTTCTTC. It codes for CASSVTTHGEQFF.